This T cell receptor (beta chain) was found in a study of blood T cell repertoires in COVID-19. The repertoire was sequenced with immunoSEQ multiplex PCR; TCRdb's copy has only in-frame clones and lacks some. The sample contains approximately 390,000 clones, 87% of which appear only once. The V segment lost 2 bases and the J segment 1 base; nucleotides outside the gene matches: 10. CDR1 is SGHTA, CDR2 FQGNSA, per germline. The CDR3 extends over 18 amino acids. Only a few counts were recorded for this clone. The specimen was PBMCs or T cells enriched from blood (not recorded which). V and J are TRBV7-2 and TRBJ2-2; 7 nucleotides align to TRBD2. The TCR sequence derives from a woman between 50 and 59 years old who had recovered from COVID-19. CDR3 DNA: TGTGCCAGCAGCTTAATGGGAGGGGCGCAAGGGAACACCGGGGAGCTGTTTTTT. Amino acid sequence: CASSLMGGAQGNTGELFF.